Following are 14 T cell receptor beta chains from one sample sequenced in a study of shared clonotypes between healthy human individuals. This table comes from immunoSEQ multiplex PCR, and its TCRdb copy is limited to in-frame clones, with some not included. The table lists around 1.6 million clones, 95% to 99% of them singletons. Sequenced sample: naive CD4+ T cells sorted from blood. The sample's subset: CD45RA+ positively selected. These receptors came from a man in his thirties or forties in good health.

A word on this clone: The sample contains more than one DNA sequence encoding this CDR3. The rearrangement joins TRBV11-3 to TRBJ2-3; D might be TRBD2 (6 bases). Deletions cut 9 bases from V and 6 bases from J, with 13 bases between. Germline V gene data show CDR1 as SGHNT and CDR2 as YENEEA. The CDR3 loop spans 12 amino acids. CDR3 in DNA: TGTGCCAGTCGCGGAGGGGCGGATACGCAGTATTTT. Translated, it gives CASRGGADTQYF.

The chain uses TRBV7-2 and TRBJ2-6; D is unclear. The germline V gene encodes CDR1 SGHTA and CDR2 FQGNSA. The V and J ends lost 1 base and 1 base respectively, with 8 bases between them. This CDR3 has 16 amino acids. The DNA for the CDR3 is TGTGCCAGCAGCTTAGTGTCGGGTTCTGGGGCCAACGTCCTGACTTTC. Translating gives CASSLVSGSGANVLTF.

V is TRBV7-9 and J is TRBJ2-2, with a tentative D call TRBD1 (6 bases). Per germline, CDR1 SEHNR and CDR2 FQNEAQ (reference sequence). The V gene lost 8 bases and the J gene lost 4 bases, with 8 bases spanning the gap. The CDR3 extends over 12 amino acids. The CDR3 sequence is CASGTSTGELFF. The CDR3 DNA reads TGTGCCAGCGGGACAAGCACCGGGGAGCTGTTTTTT.

This sequence joins TRBV5-5 and TRBJ2-7; 12 bases are shared with TRBD2. The CDR3 loop spans 17 amino acids. Trimming took 0 bases from V and 6 from J; bases not matched to a gene: 10. Germline loops: CDR1 SGHKS, CDR2 YYEKEE (reference sequence). The CDR3 DNA reads TGTGCCAGCAGCTTGGGAGGGGCTAGCGGGAGGGCAGGCGAGCAGTACTTC. Translated: CASSLGGASGRAGEQYF.

This clone appeared a few times. The chain joins TRBV27 to TRBJ1-5, with TRBD1 as a possible D gene (5 bases). The CDR3 covers 15 residues. CDR1 and CDR2 (germline): MNHEY, SMNVEV (reference sequence). Trimming cost V 5 bases and J 11 bases, with 22 bases left between them. The DNA of the CDR3 is TGTGCCAGCAGTCAGCTCGCTAGGGGTGTTTCGGCCCAGCATTTT. Translation: CASSQLARGVSAQHF.

The chain joins TRBV4-3 to TRBJ2-7, with D possibly matching TRBD1 (6 bases). The CDR3 length is 17 residues. V lost 1 base and J lost 0, with 16 bases in between. Germline-derived CDR1 and CDR2 are LGHNA and YSLEER. The CDR3 here is CASSQVGGGRISYEQYF. The CDR3, as DNA: TGCGCCAGCAGCCAAGTTGGGGGCGGGCGGATCTCCTACGAGCAGTACTTC.

This clone was seen a handful of times. The chain uses TRBV11-1 and TRBJ1-2, with D hard to call. This CDR3 contains 15 residues. Looked up from germline, CDR1 is SGHAT and CDR2 is FQDESV (reference sequence). Trimming left V 4 bases short and J 4 bases short, with 16 bases between. CDR3 in amino acids: CASSSDTLRSYGYTF. The DNA for the CDR3 is TGTGCCAGCAGCTCCGACACTCTTCGGAGCTATGGCTACACCTTC. Together with reference TRBV11-1 and TRBJ1-2, the CDR3 gives the full variable domain: EAEVAQSPRYKITEKSQAVAFWCDPISGHATLYWYRQILGQGPELLVQFQDESVVDDSQLPKDRFSAERLKGVDSTLKIQPAELGDSAMYLCASSSDTLRSYGYTFGSGTRLTVV.

The chain's CDR3 is CASSQELLLAANTNTGELFF. In DNA form, the CDR3 reads TGCGCCAGCAGCCAAGAACTCTTGCTAGCGGCGAATACTAACACCGGGGAGCTGTTTTTT. The gene calls are TRBV4-1 and TRBJ2-2; 7 bases are shared with TRBD2. Germline V gene sequence: CDR1 MGHRA, CDR2 YSYEKL. CDR3 size: 20 residues. Germline trimming cut 0 bases from V and 2 bases from J; bases unmatched to any gene: 15.

CDR3 sequence reads: CASSLPTDPSTDTQYF. The CDR3 DNA is TGCGCCAGCAGCTTGCCGACAGATCCTAGCACAGATACGCAGTATTTT. This chain joins TRBV5-1 and TRBJ2-3; possibly TRBD1 for D (5 bases). CDR3 length: 16 amino acids. The V end lost 1 base, the J end lost 0 bases, and 12 bases lay between the germline ends. Germline CDR1 is SGHRS and CDR2 is YFSETQ.

The rearrangement links TRBV6-1 to TRBJ2-1; D unclear. V shed 6 bases and J shed 9 bases, with 12 bases lying between them. The CDR3 runs to 12 residues. Germline V CDR1 and CDR2: MNHNS, SASEGT. The CDR3 reads CASRKGIGEQFF. In DNA, the CDR3 is TGTGCCAGCAGGAAGGGAATCGGTGAGCAGTTCTTC.

This chain joins TRBV2 and TRBJ2-3; D perhaps matches TRBD2 (5 bases). In germline, CDR1 is SNHLY, CDR2 FYNNEI. This CDR3 has 15 amino acids. V lost 2 bases to trimming and J lost 4 bases, with 13 bases between them. As DNA, the CDR3 is TGTGCCAGCAGTGAAAGCGGCGTCCCTGCAGATACGCAGTATTTT. As protein: CASSESGVPADTQYF.

This chain connects TRBV27 to TRBJ1-5; D is uncertain. V was pared by 3 bases and J by 7 bases, with 7 bases between. Germline V gene sequence: CDR1 MNHEY, CDR2 SMNVEV (reference sequence). This CDR3 has 12 amino acids. The CDR3 DNA sequence: TGTGCCAGCAGTTTTATAGGACAGCCCCAGCATTTT. Its protein is CASSFIGQPQHF.

The rearrangement joins TRBV28 to TRBJ2-5; weak D call: TRBD2 (5 bases). This CDR3 has 13 amino acids. Per germline, CDR1 MDHEN and CDR2 SYDVKM. Trimming cost V 4 bases and J 2 bases, with 8 bases left between them. Here the CDR3 reads CASSSRLQETQYF. DNA for the CDR3: TGTGCCAGCAGTTCCCGACTACAAGAGACCCAGTACTTC.

This clone occurred a few times. The gene calls are TRBV11-2 and TRBJ1-1; D gene uncertain. The CDR3 extends over 15 amino acids. V was pared by 1 base and J by 1 base, with 10 bases between. Germline-derived CDR1 and CDR2 are SGHAT and FQNNGV. The CDR3 loop reads CASSLGVVGNTEAFF. The CDR3 DNA sequence: TGTGCCAGCAGCTTAGGTGTGGTGGGGAACACTGAAGCTTTCTTT.